This T cell receptor beta chain was captured in a study of tumor and adjacent non-tumor tissue in lung cancer. About the research overall: The cohort had approximately 12 adenocarcinoma, a couple of squamous cell and 1 small cell patients.

A modified ARM-PCR protocol with three rounds of nested PCR amplified TCRbeta. Each CDR3 protein gets one entry after TCRdb re-called the multiplex PCR reads with MiXCR. Of some 80,000 distinct CDR3 sequences in the sample, 76% were seen once. The template was RNA from unsorted bulk tissue. This non-tumor lung sample came from over 3 cm beyond the tumor edge. Worth noting for this clonotype: What it binds is unknown.

CDR3 length: 15 amino acids. V lost 4 bases and J 6 bases, leaving 16 bases between the germline ends. Germline V lookup: CDR1 SEHNR, CDR2 FQNEAQ (reference sequence). Overall study findings and caveats: In normal lung, the top 100 clones were significantly more dominant than in tumor. Higher tumor TCR diversity was associated with shorter survival.

Material for sequencing was distant non-tumor lung tissue. The TCR originated in a man between 65 and 85 years old with non-small cell lung cancer. This chain joins TRBV7-9 and TRBJ2-1, with D uncertain. In nucleotides, the CDR3 is TGTGCCAGCAGCTCCGTCAGGACCCTGAGCAATGAGCAGTTCTTC. It codes for CASSSVRTLSNEQFF.